These 20 T cell receptor beta chains originate from one sample sequenced in a study of T cells in Graves' hyperthyroidism and ophthalmopathy. Amplified TCR beta CDR3 regions came from RNA transcripts. TCR CDR3 regions were first amplified by RT-PCR with HTBI primers. TCRdb re-derived calls from the multiplex PCR reads in MiXCR, one entry per CDR3 protein. Of about 640,000 distinct CDR3 sequences in the sample, about 14% were seen once. The sequenced sample consisted of blood. The receptors shown here come from a woman aged 50 to 60 with Graves' ophthalmopathy.

Ten or more counts support this clonotype. The chain employs TRBV5-1 and TRBJ2-2; 8 bases are shared with TRBD1. The ends lost 1 base at V and 0 bases at J; junction bases unmatched: 2. Germline CDR1 SGHRS, CDR2 YFSETQ. The length of the CDR3 is 16 residues. This CDR3 reads CASSLQTGANTGELFF. The CDR3 DNA reads TGCGCCAGCAGCTTGCAGACAGGGGCGAACACCGGGGAGCTGTTTTTT.

This clonotype has ten or more counts. This chain connects TRBV12-3 or TRBV12-4 to TRBJ2-6; no clear D gene. V was clipped by 2 bases and J by 0 bases, with 11 bases between them. The CDR3 length is 17 residues. Here the CDR3 DNA reads TGTGCCAGCAGTTTAACGCAAGGGTACTCTGGGGCCAACGTCCTGACTTTC. It translates to CASSLTQGYSGANVLTF.

This clonotype has more than one count but fewer than ten. The rearrangement uses TRBV24-1 and TRBJ1-3; D not certain. From germline, CDR1 is KGHDR and CDR2 SFDVKD. The CDR3 loop spans 13 amino acids. Trimming removed 1 base at V and 4 bases at J, with 4 bases between. CDR3 in amino acids: CATSDFSGNTIYF. The DNA of the CDR3 is TGTGCCACCAGTGATTTTTCCGGAAACACCATATATTTT.

The rearrangement uses TRBV5-8 and TRBJ2-1; tentatively, D is TRBD2 (6 bases). Germline lookup yields CDR1 SGHTS and CDR2 YDEGEE. This CDR3 comprises 15 residues. Deletions cut 0 bases from V and 4 bases from J, with 11 bases between. CDR3 protein: CASSLVMRGYNEQFF. CDR3 DNA: TGTGCCAGCAGCTTGGTGATGCGGGGATACAATGAGCAGTTCTTC.

This chain joins TRBV20-1 and TRBJ2-1; D assignment may be TRBD1 or TRBD2 (6 bases each). The V end lost 3 bases, the J end lost 0 bases, and 18 bases lay between the germline ends. The CDR3 totals 17 residues. Germline values: CDR1 DFQATT, CDR2 SNEGSKA (reference sequence). For the CDR3, the DNA is TGCAGTGCTAGCCGTAGAGGGGGGACGGGCTCCTACAATGAGCAGTTCTTC. Amino acids: CSASRRGGTGSYNEQFF.

This clonotype was detected only once. V is TRBV10-3 and J is TRBJ2-7, with D possibly being TRBD2 (6 bases). The CDR3 is 14 amino acids. Germline V gene data show CDR1 as ENHRY and CDR2 as SYGVKD. Trimming took 5 bases from V and 4 from J, leaving 15 bases between them. CDR3 region: CAISTVLGGYEQYF. The CDR3 region has the DNA TGTGCCATCAGTACCGTCTTGGGGGGTTACGAGCAGTACTTC.

The sample holds a few counts of this clonotype. The chain couples TRBV20-1 to TRBJ2-3, with TRBD2 identical over 8 bases. The length of the CDR3 is 16 residues. Germline CDR1 reads DFQATT; CDR2 reads SNEGSKA (reference sequence). Trimming cost V 3 bases and J 0 bases; bases outside gene matches: 8. CDR3: CSARPGGTRSTDTQYF. CDR3 bases: TGCAGTGCTAGGCCGGGAGGGACAAGAAGCACAGATACGCAGTATTTT.

This chain links TRBV10-3 with TRBJ1-1; D unclear. CDR1 and CDR2 (germline): ENHRY, SYGVKD. The CDR3 spans 14 residues. Trimming removed 2 bases from V and 0 bases from J, with 7 bases in between. CDR3 in DNA: TGTGCCATCAGTGAGGGAACCGTGAACACTGAAGCTTTCTTT. This translates into CAISEGTVNTEAFF.

This clonotype was seen at least ten times. The chain couples TRBV7-9 to TRBJ2-3; D gene ambiguous. CDR1 and CDR2 (germline): SEHNR, FQNEAQ (reference sequence). CDR3 length: 12 residues. The germline V and J ends were trimmed by 6 bases and 2 bases, with 6 bases remaining between them. CDR3 sequence (DNA): TGTGCCAGCAGGGAATTCACAGATACGCAGTATTTT. Protein sequence: CASREFTDTQYF.

This clonotype was detected many times. The chain's CDR3 is CASSLVWGVTEAFF. As DNA, the CDR3 is TGTGCCAGCAGCTTAGTTTGGGGGGTCACTGAAGCTTTCTTT. The V call is TRBV11-3, the J call TRBJ1-1, with D perhaps matching TRBD1 (5 bases). Trimming pared 1 base from V and 4 bases from J, leaving 10 bases between. CDR1 SGHNT and CDR2 YENEEA come from the germline V gene. The CDR3 is 14 amino acids.

This clonotype was seen many times. V is TRBV2 and J is TRBJ2-7; D uncertain. This CDR3 comprises 13 residues. V was shortened by 3 bases and J by 2 bases, with 8 bases between the two germline ends. CDR1 is SNHLY, CDR2 FYNNEI, per germline. CDR3 protein: CASSDGLAYEQYF. The CDR3, as DNA: TGTGCCAGCAGTGATGGGCTAGCCTACGAGCAGTACTTC.

This clonotype was recorded at least ten times. The V call is TRBV28, the J call TRBJ2-3; no clear D gene. Germline V gene lookup returns CDR1 MDHEN and CDR2 SYDVKM. There are 15 residues in the CDR3. Trimming shortened V by 3 bases and J by 1 base, and 11 bases separated the two germline ends. The CDR3 loop reads CASSFLGTRTDTQYF. CDR3 in DNA: TGTGCCAGCAGTTTTCTTGGTACCCGCACAGATACGCAGTATTTT.

The sample holds a few counts of this clonotype. This rearrangement joins TRBV28 to TRBJ2-2; D uncertain. Germline lookup yields CDR1 MDHEN and CDR2 SYDVKM. The CDR3 runs to 12 residues. Trimming took 0 bases from V and 7 from J, leaving 3 bases between them. CDR3 nucleotides: TGTGCCAGCAGTTTATGGAACGGGGAGCTGTTTTTT. Translating it yields CASSLWNGELFF.

This clonotype was detected a few times. This chain connects TRBV5-1 to TRBJ1-2; perhaps TRBD1 as D (6 bases). Germline CDR1 and CDR2: SGHRS and YFSETQ. The CDR3 totals 14 residues. Between the trimmed V and J ends, which lost 4 bases and 8 bases, there was a span of 18 bases. The CDR3 here is CASSPGSLGAGYTF. The CDR3 DNA is TGCGCCAGCAGCCCCGGGTCCCTGGGGGCCGGCTACACCTTC. Combining the CDR3 with reference TRBV5-1 and TRBJ1-2 gives the whole variable domain KAGVTQTPRYLIKTRGQQVTLSCSPISGHRSVSWYQQTPGQGLQFLFEYFSETQRNKGNFPGRFSGRQFSNSRSEMNVSTLELGDSALYLCASSPGSLGAGYTFGSGTRLTVV.

CDR3 residues: CASSVGLPPSWGSGRAVSSYEQYF. DNA of the CDR3: TGTGCCAGCAGCGTAGGACTTCCACCATCCTGGGGTAGCGGGAGGGCCGTCAGCTCCTACGAGCAGTACTTC. The rearrangement joins TRBV9 to TRBJ2-7; 11 bases map to TRBD2. Germline assignment: CDR1 SGDLS and CDR2 YYNGEE. The trim removed 0 bases at V and 0 bases at J, leaving 26 bases unmatched. This CDR3 comprises 24 residues.

This clonotype turned up a few times. The chain has TRBV9 and TRBJ2-2; D might be TRBD2 (5 bases). The V end lost 4 bases, the J end lost 7 bases, and 20 bases lay between the germline ends. This CDR3 has 16 residues. Germline V gene sequence: CDR1 SGDLS, CDR2 YYNGEE. The chain's CDR3 is CASSTGPTPRGGELFF. Written as DNA, the CDR3 is TGTGCCAGCAGCACGGGTCCTACTCCCCGGGGCGGGGAGCTGTTTTTT.

This clonotype was recorded at least ten times. The rearrangement links TRBV7-8 to TRBJ2-3; TRBD2 aligns across 7 bases. V lost 6 bases to trimming and J lost 3 bases; unmatched junction nucleotides: 24. Germline values: CDR1 SGHVS, CDR2 FQNEAQ. The CDR3 length is 20 residues. The CDR3, as DNA: TGTGCCAGCAGTTCCCCAGTGGGCGGGAGCAGAGCCCCCGCGACAGATACGCAGTATTTT. Encoded protein: CASSSPVGGSRAPATDTQYF.

This clonotype occurred a few times. The CDR3 nucleotides are TGTGCCAGCAGTTACCCAGACAGGAGGAACACCGGGGAGCTGTTTTTT. Residues: CASSYPDRRNTGELFF. The rearrangement links TRBV6-2 or TRBV6-3 to TRBJ2-2; the D gene is possibly TRBD1 (6 bases). The CDR3 contains 16 residues. V gave up 2 bases and J gave up 1 base, with 11 bases separating them. Germline values: CDR1 MNHEY, CDR2 SVGEGT.

The chain carries TRBV7-3 and TRBJ2-5; the D gene is possibly TRBD2 (7 bases). CDR1 is SGHTA, CDR2 FQGTGA, per germline. Trimming left V 0 bases short and J 4 bases short, with 12 bases between. This CDR3 has 15 amino acids. CDR3 sequence reads: CASSLTGGGGETQYF. The CDR3 coding sequence is TGTGCCAGCAGCTTAACAGGGGGAGGGGGAGAGACCCAGTACTTC.

The chain is built from TRBV12-3 or TRBV12-4 and TRBJ2-7; D gene unclear. This CDR3 region has 15 residues. Trimming removed 0 bases from V and 7 bases from J, with 16 bases in between. DNA for the CDR3: TGTGCCAGCAGTTTAGCGGGTAGGCCGCCTAGTGAGCAGTACTTC. It codes for CASSLAGRPPSEQYF.